The sequence of this TCR beta chain was determined in a study of yellow fever vaccine responses in identical twins. CDR3 size: 16 residues. V lost 0 bases, J lost 5 bases, and 3 bases stayed unmatched. Germline V lookup: CDR1 MNHEY, CDR2 SVGEGT. TCRdb reprocessed the RT-PCR reads via MiXCR and lists one record per CDR3 protein. The sample contains 35,000 or so distinct CDR3 sequences, more than 50% of which appear only once. The TCR comes from a woman aged 18-30 years who received the yellow fever vaccine. The chain links TRBV6-2 or TRBV6-3 to TRBJ2-1; the match to TRBD1 covers 11 bases. The material sequenced was T cells from blood (PBMCs), unsorted or a sorted subset (not recorded which), taken before or after yellow fever vaccination (not recorded which). The CDR3 loop is CASSYSGQGADNEQFF. CDR3 nucleotides: TGTGCCAGCAGTTACTCCGGACAGGGGGCTGACAATGAGCAGTTCTTC.